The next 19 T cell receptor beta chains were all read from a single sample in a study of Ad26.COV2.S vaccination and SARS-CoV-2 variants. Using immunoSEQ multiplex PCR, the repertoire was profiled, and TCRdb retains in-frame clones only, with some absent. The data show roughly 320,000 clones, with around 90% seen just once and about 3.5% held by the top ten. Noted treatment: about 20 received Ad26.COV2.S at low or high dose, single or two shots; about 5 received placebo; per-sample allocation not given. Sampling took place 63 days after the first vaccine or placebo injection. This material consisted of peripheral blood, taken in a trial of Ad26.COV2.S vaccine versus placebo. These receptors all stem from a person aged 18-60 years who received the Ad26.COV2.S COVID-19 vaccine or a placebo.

The DNA for the CDR3 is TGTGCCAGTAGTATGGGCGGGCAGGGGACCTACGAGCAGTACTTC. Translating gives CASSMGGQGTYEQYF. The rearrangement uses TRBV19 and TRBJ2-7, with D tentatively TRBD1 (6 bases). The germline gives CDR1 LNHDA, CDR2 SQIVND (reference sequence). The CDR3 sequence is 15 residues long. Trimming removed 3 bases from V and 2 bases from J, with 14 bases in between.

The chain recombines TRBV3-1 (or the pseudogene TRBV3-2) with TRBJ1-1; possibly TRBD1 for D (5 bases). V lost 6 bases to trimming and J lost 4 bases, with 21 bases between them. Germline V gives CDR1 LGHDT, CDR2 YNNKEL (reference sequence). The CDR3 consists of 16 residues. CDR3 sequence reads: CASRRGERATSTEAFF. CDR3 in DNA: TGTGCCAGCAGAAGAGGGGAGAGGGCGACGAGCACTGAAGCTTTCTTT.

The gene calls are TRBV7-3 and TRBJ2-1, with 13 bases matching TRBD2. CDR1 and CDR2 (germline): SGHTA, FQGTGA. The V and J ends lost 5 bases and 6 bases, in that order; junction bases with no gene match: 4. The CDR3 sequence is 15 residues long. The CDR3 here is CASSPTSGGSNEQFF. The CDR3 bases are TGTGCCAGCAGCCCGACTAGCGGGGGGAGCAATGAGCAGTTCTTC.

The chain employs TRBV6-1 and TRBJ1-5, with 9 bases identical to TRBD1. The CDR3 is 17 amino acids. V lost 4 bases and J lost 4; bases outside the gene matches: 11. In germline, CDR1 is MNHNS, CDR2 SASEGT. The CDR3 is CASSVYRDRASNQPQHF. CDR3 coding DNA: TGTGCCAGCAGTGTGTACCGGGACAGGGCATCAAATCAGCCCCAGCATTTT.

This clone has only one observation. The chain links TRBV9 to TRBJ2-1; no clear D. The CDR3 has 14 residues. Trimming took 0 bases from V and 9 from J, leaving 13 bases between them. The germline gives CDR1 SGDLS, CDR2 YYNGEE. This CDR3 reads CASSVGGPLAEQFF. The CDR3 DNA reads TGTGCCAGCAGCGTAGGCGGTCCCTTGGCTGAGCAGTTCTTC. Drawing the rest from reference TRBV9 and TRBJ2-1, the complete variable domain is DSGVTQTPKHLITATGQRVTLRCSPRSGDLSVYWYQQSLDQGLQFLIQYYNGEERAKGNILERFSAQQFPDLHSELNLSSLELGDSALYFCASSVGGPLAEQFFGPGTRLTVL.

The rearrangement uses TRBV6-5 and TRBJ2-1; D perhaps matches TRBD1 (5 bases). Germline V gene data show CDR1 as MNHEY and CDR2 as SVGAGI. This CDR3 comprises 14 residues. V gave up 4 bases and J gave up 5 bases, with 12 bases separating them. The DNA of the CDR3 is TGTGCCAGCAGTTTCAGGGTTTCCAACAATGAGCAGTTCTTC. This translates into CASSFRVSNNEQFF.

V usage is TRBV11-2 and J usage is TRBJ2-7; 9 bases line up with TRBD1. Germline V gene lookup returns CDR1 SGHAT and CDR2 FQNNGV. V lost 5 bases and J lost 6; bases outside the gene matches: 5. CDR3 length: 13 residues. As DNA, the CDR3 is TGTGCCAGCAGCGTGGACAGGGGAGGCGAGCAGTACTTC. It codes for CASSVDRGGEQYF.

The CDR3 region is CASRPGGGYTGELFF. CDR3 DNA sequence: TGTGCCAGCAGACCCGGAGGTGGTTACACCGGGGAGCTGTTTTTT. The chain combines TRBV11-2 with TRBJ2-2; TRBD2 might be the D (5 bases). Germline V lookup: CDR1 SGHAT, CDR2 FQNNGV. This CDR3 comprises 15 residues. Trimming took 6 bases from V and 3 from J, leaving 14 bases between them.

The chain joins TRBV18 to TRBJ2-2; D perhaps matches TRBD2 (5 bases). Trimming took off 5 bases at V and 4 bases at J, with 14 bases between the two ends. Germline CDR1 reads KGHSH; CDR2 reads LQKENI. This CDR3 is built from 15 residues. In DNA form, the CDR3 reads TGTGCCAGCTCAGAGACGTGGGCGGGCACCGGGGAGCTGTTTTTT. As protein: CASSETWAGTGELFF.

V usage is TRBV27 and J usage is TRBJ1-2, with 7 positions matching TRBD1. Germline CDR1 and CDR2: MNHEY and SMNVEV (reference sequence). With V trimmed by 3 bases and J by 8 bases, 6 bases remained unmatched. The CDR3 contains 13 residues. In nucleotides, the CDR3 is TGTGCCAGCAGTTTCCCAGGGGGAGGCGGCTACACCTTC. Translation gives CASSFPGGGGYTF.

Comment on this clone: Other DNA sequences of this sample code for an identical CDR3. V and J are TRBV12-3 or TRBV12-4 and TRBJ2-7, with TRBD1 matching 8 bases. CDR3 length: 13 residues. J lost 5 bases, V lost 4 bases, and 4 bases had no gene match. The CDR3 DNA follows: TGTGCCAGCAGTTCAGGACAGGGCCACGAGCAGTACTTC. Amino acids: CASSSGQGHEQYF.

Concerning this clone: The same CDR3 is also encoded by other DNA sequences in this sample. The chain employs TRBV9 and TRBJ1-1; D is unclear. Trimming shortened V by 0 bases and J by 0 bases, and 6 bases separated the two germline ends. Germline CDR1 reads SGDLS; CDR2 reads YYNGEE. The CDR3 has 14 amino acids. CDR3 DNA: TGTGCCAGCAGCGTAGACAGACTGAACACTGAAGCTTTCTTT. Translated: CASSVDRLNTEAFF.

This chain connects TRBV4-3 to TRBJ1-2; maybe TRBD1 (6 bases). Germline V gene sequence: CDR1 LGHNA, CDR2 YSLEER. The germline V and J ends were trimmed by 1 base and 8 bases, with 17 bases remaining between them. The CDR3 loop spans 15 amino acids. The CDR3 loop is CASSQGGTNSGGYTF. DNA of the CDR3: TGCGCCAGCAGCCAAGGCGGGACAAACTCGGGGGGCTACACCTTC.

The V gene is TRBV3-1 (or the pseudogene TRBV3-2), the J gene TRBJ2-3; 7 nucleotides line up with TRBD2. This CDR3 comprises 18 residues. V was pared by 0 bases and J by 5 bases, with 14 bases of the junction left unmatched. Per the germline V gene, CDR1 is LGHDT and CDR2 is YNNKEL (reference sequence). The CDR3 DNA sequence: TGTGCCAGCAGCCAAGATTGGCTAGCGGAAGCCGCGGGAGATACGCAGTATTTT. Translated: CASSQDWLAEAAGDTQYF.

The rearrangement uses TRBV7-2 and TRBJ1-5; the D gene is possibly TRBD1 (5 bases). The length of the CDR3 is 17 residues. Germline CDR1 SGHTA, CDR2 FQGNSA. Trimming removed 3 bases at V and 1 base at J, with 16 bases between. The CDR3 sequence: CASSFFATEISNQPQHF. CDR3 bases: TGTGCCAGCAGCTTTTTCGCGACAGAGATAAGCAATCAGCCCCAGCATTTT.

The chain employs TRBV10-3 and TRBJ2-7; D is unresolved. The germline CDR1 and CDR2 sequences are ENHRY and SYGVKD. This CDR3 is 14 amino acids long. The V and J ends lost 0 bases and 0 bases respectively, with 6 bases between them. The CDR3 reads CAISESGSSYEQYF. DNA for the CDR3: TGTGCCATCAGTGAGTCGGGCAGCTCCTACGAGCAGTACTTC.

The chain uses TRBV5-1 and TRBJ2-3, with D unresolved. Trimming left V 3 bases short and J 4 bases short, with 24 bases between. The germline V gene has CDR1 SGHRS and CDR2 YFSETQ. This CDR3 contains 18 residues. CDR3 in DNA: TGCGCCAGCAGCTCTCCCAGGAACCAGGCAAGGAGCGCAGATACGCAGTATTTT. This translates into CASSSPRNQARSADTQYF.

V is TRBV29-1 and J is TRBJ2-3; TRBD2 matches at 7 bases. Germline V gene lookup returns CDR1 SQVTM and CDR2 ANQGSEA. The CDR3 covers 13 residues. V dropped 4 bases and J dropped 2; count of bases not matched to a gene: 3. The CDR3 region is CSVGGGVTDTQYF. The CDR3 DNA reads TGCAGCGTTGGCGGGGGTGTCACAGATACGCAGTATTTT.

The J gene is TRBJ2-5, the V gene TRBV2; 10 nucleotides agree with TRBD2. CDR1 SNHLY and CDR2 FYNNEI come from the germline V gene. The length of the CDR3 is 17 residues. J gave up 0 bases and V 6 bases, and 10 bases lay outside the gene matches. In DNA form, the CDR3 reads TGTGCCAGCAGACTAGCACCGGGACTAGCGTACCAAGAGACCCAGTACTTC. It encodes CASRLAPGLAYQETQYF.